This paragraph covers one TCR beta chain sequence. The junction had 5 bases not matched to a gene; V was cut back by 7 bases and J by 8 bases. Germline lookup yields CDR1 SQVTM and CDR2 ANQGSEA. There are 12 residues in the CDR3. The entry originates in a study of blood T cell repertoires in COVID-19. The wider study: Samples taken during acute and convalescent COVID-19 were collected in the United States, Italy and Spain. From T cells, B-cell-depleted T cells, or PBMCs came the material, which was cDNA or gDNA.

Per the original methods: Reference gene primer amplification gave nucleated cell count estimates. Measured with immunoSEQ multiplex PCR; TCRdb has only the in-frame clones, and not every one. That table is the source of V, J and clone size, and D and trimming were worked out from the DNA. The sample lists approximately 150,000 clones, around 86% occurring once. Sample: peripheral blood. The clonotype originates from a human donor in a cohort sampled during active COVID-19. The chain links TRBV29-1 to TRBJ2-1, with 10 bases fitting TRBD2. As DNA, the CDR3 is TGCAGCGGGGGACTAGCGTTGGATGAGCAGTTCTTC. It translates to CSGGLALDEQFF.